The next 2 T cell receptor beta chains were all read from a single sample in a study of cytomegalovirus exposure and HLA in healthy donors. PCR involved 60 Vbeta and 13 Jbeta primers. The table came from immunoSEQ multiplex PCR; TCRdb's copy has only in-frame clones and leaves some out. The sample holds 99,000 or so clones, less than 85% seen once. The sample was PBMCs. All receptors derive from a middle-aged man in good health and CMV-seropositive.

This clone was detected once. The chain uses TRBV9 and TRBJ2-5; 9 nucleotides agree with TRBD2. There are 15 residues in the CDR3. CDR1 and CDR2 (germline): SGDLS, YYNGEE. After removal of 4 bases from V and 5 bases from J, the junction contained 9 bases not matched to a gene. The CDR3 region is CASSTFSGSMETQYF. The DNA of the CDR3 is TGTGCCAGCAGCACATTTAGCGGGAGTATGGAGACCCAGTACTTC.

The CDR3 sequence is CASSQGGTRNTGELFF. For the CDR3, the DNA is TGCGCCAGCAGCCAAGGGGGGACACGGAACACCGGGGAGCTGTTTTTT. The chain has TRBV4-1 and TRBJ2-2, with a weak D call TRBD1 (6 bases). The germline CDR1 and CDR2 sequences are MGHRA and YSYEKL. V lost 1 base and J lost 1, with 10 bases in between. The CDR3 loop spans 16 amino acids.